This T cell receptor beta chain was recorded in a study of blood T cells in healthy people across ages. A J-beta primer mix and a sample-barcoded 5' primer were used in a second PCR of about 6 to 12 cycles. With 12 random nucleotides, a template-switch adaptor tagged each individual cDNA molecule. TCRdb redid the calling of the 5' RACE reads with MiXCR, one entry per CDR3 protein. Of 650,000 to 800,000 distinct CDR3 sequences in the sample, approximately 44% were seen once. V trimming: 3 bases; J trimming: 3 bases; junction bases outside the gene matches: 4. The germline V gene has CDR1 PRHDT and CDR2 FYEKMQ (reference sequence). This CDR3 comprises 15 residues. This clonotype has a handful of counts.

The rearrangement joins TRBV13 to TRBJ2-5; TRBD2 matches at 10 bases. This TCR derives from a man aged 60 to 75 in good health. Sequencing input: blood. CDR3 loop: CASSFTLAGEETQYF. In DNA, the CDR3 is TGTGCCAGCAGCTTTACCCTAGCGGGGGAAGAGACCCAGTACTTC.